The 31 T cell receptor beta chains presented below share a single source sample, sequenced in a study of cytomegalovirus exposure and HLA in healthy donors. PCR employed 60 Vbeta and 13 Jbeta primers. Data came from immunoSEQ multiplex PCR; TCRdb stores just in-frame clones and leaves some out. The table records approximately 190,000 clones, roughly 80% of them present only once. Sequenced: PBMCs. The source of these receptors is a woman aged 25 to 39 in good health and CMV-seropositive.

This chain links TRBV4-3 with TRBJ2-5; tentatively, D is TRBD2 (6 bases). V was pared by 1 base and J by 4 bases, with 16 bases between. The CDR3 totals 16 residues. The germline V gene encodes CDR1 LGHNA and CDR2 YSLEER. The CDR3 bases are TGCGCCAGCAGCCAAGGCCTCGGAGGGTCGGGAGAGACCCAGTACTTC. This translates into CASSQGLGGSGETQYF.

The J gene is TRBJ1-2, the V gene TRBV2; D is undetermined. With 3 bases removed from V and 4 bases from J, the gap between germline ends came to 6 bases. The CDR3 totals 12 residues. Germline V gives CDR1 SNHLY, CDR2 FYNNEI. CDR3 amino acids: CASSDSRYGYTF. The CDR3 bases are TGTGCCAGCAGTGACAGTCGCTATGGCTACACCTTC.

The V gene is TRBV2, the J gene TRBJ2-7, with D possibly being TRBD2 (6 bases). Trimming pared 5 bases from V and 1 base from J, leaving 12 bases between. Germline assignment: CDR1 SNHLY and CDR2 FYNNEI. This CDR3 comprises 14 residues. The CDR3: CASSMERASYEQYF. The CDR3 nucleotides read TGTGCCAGCAGTATGGAGCGGGCATCCTACGAGCAGTACTTC. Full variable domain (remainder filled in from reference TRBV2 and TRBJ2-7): EPEVTQTPSHQVTQMGQEVILRCVPISNHLYFYWYRQILGQKVEFLVSFYNNEISEKSEIFDDQFSVERPDGSNFTLKIRSTKLEDSAMYFCASSMERASYEQYFGPGTRLTVT.

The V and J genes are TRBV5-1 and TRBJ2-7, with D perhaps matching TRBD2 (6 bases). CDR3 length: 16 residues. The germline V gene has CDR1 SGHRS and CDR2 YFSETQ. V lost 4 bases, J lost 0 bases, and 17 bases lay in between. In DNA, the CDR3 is TGCGCCAGCAGCACGGGACTTTCTATGCCCTCCTACGAGCAGTACTTC. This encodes CASSTGLSMPSYEQYF.

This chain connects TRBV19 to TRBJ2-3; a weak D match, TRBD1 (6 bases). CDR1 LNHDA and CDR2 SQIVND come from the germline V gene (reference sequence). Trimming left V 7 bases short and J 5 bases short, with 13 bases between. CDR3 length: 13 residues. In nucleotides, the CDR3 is TGTGCCAGTACCAAGGGCAGGGGAGATACGCAGTATTTT. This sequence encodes CASTKGRGDTQYF.

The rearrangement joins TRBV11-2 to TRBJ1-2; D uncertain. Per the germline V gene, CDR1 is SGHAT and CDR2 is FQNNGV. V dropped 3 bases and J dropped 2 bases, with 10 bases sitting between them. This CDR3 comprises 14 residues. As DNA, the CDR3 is TGTGCCAGCAGCTTTAGAAGGGAGAACTATGGCTACACCTTC. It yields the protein CASSFRRENYGYTF.

Written as DNA, the CDR3 is TGTGCCAGCAGTTTACAGGGACAGGGGTACGAGCAGTACTTC. This encodes CASSLQGQGYEQYF. The chain uses TRBV27 and TRBJ2-7; TRBD1 matches 10 bases. V lost 2 bases to trimming and J lost 4 bases; unmatched junction nucleotides: 2. Germline CDR1 MNHEY, CDR2 SMNVEV (reference sequence). The CDR3 is made up of 14 amino acids.

DNA of the CDR3: TGTGCCAGCAGACCCCAGGGGACAGGGAAGGACTCACCCCTCCACTTT. Translation: CASRPQGTGKDSPLHF. The chain joins TRBV7-8 to TRBJ1-6; TRBD1 agrees at 9 bases. The V and J ends lost 6 bases and 10 bases, in that order; junction bases with no gene match: 13. The CDR3 loop spans 16 amino acids. The germline V gene has CDR1 SGHVS and CDR2 FQNEAQ.

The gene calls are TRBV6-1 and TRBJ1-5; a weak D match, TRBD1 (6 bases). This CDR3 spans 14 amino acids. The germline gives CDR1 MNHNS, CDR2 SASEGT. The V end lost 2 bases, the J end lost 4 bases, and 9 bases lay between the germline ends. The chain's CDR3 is CASSEQTGNQPQHF. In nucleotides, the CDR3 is TGTGCCAGCAGTGAACAAACAGGGAATCAGCCCCAGCATTTT.

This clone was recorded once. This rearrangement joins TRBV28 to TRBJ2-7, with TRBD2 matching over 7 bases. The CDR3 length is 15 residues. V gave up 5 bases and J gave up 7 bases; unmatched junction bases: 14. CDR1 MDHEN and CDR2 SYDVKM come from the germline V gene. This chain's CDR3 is CASSRYRGGAREQYF. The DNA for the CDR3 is TGTGCCAGCAGTCGCTACCGGGGAGGGGCCAGGGAGCAGTACTTC.

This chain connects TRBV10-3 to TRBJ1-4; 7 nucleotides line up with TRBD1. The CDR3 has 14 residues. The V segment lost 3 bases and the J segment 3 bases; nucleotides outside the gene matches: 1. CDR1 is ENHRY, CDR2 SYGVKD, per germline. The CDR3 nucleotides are TGTGCCATCAGTGACCAGGGGGCTAATGAAAAACTGTTTTTT. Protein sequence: CAISDQGANEKLFF.

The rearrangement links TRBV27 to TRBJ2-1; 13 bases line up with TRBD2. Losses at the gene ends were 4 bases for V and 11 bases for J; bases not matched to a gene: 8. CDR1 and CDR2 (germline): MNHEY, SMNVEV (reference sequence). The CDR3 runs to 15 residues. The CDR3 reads CASSSSRTSGSKQFF. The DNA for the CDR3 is TGTGCCAGCAGTTCATCCCGGACTAGCGGGAGTAAGCAGTTCTTC.

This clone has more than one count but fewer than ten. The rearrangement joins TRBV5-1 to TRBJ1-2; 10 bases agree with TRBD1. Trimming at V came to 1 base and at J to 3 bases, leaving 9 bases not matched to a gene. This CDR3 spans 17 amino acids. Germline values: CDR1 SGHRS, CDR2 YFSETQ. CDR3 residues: CASSLHRQGARDYGYTF. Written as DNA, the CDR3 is TGCGCCAGCAGCTTGCACCGACAGGGGGCGAGGGACTATGGCTACACCTTC.

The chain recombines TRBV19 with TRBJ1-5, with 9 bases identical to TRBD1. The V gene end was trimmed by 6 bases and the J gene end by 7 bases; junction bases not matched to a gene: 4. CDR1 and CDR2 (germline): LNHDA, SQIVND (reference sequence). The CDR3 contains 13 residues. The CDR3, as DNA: TGTGCCAGTAGAGGACAGGGGAAGCAGCCCCAGCATTTT. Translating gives CASRGQGKQPQHF.

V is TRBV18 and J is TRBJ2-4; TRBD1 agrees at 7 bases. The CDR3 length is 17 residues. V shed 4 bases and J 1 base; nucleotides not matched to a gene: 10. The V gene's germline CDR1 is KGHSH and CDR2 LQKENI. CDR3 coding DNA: TGTGCCAGCTCACAAGAACAGGGGTCTCAGGCCAAAAACATTCAGTACTTC. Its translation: CASSQEQGSQAKNIQYF.

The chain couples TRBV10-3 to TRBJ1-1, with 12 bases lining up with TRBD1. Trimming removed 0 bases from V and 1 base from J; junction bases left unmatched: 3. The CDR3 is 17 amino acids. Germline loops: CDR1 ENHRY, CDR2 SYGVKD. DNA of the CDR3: TGTGCCATCAGTGAGTCGGGACAGGGGGCCTCGAACACTGAAGCTTTCTTT. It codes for CAISESGQGASNTEAFF.

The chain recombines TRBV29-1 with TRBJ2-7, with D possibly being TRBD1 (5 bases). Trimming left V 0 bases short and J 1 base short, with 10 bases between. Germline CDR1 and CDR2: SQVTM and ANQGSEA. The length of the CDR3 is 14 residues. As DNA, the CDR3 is TGCAGCGTTGAAGACAGCAGACAGTCCTACGAGCAGTACTTC. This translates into CSVEDSRQSYEQYF.

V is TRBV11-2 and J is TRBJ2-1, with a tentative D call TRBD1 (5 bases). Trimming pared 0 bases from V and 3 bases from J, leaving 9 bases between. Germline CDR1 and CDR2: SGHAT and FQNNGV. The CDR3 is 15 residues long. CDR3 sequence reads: CASSLEGRYYNEQFF. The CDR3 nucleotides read TGTGCCAGCAGCTTAGAGGGGCGTTACTACAATGAGCAGTTCTTC.

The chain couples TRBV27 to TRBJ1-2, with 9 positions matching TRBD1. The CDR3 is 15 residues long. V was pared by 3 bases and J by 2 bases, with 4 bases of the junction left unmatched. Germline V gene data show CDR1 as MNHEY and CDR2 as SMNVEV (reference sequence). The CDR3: CASSLTGGTNYGYTF. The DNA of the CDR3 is TGTGCCAGCAGTTTGACAGGGGGAACAAACTATGGCTACACCTTC.

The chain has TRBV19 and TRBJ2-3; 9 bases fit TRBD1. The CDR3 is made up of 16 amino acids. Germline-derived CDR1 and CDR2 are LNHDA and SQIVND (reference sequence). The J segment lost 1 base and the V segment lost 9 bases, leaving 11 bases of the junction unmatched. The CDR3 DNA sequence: TGTGCCAGCCGCCCTCAAACAGGGGGCGGCACAGATACGCAGTATTTT. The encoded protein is CASRPQTGGGTDTQYF. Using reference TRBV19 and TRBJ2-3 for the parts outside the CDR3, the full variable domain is DGGITQSPKYLFRKEGQNVTLSCEQNLNHDAMYWYRQDPGQGLRLIYYSQIVNDFQKGDIAEGYSVSREKKESFPLTVTSAQKNPTAFYLCASRPQTGGGTDTQYFGPGTRLTVL.

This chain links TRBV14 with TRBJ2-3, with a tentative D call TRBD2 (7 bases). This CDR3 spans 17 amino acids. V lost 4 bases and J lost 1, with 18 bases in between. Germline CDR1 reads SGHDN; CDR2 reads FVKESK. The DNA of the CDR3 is TGTGCCAGCAGCCCCCGAGGGGGGAGGGCCCGCACAGATACGCAGTATTTT. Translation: CASSPRGGRARTDTQYF.

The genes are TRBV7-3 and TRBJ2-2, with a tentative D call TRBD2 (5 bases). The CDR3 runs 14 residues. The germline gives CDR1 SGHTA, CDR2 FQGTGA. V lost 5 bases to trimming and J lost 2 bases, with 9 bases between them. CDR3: CASSPDSNTGELFF. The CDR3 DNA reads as TGTGCCAGCAGCCCGGACTCAAACACCGGGGAGCTGTTTTTT.

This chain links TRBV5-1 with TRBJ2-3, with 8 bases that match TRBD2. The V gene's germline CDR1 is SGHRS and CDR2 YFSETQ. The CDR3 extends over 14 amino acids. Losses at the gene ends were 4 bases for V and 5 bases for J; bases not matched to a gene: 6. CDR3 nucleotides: TGCGCCAGCAGCGGGGGACTAGTAGTAGATACGCAGTATTTT. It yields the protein CASSGGLVVDTQYF.

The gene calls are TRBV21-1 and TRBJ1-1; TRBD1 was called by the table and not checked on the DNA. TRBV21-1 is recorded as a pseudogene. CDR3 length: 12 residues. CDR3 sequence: CASSKGWAEAFF. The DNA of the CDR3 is TGTGCCAGCAGCAAAGGGTGGGCAGAAGCTTTCTTT.

The CDR3 DNA reads as TGTGCCAGCAGTCCTAGACAGGGGAGCAATCAGCCCCAGCATTTT. It translates to CASSPRQGSNQPQHF. The rearrangement links TRBV5-5 to TRBJ1-5, with 8 bases fitting TRBD1. V dropped 5 bases and J dropped 1; count of bases not matched to a gene: 5. CDR3 size: 15 residues. Germline CDR1 and CDR2: SGHKS and YYEKEE (reference sequence).

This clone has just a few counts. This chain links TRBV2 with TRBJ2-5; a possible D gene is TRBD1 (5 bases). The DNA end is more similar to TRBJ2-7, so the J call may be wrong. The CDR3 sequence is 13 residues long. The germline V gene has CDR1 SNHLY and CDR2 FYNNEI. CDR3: CATRDSVTYEQYF. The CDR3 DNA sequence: TGTGCCACCCGAGACAGCGTAACCTACGAGCAGTACTTC.

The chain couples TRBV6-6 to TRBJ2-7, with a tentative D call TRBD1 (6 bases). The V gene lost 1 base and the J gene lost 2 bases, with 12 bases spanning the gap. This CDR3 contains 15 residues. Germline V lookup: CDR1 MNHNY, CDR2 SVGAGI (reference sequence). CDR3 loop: CASSYFRDTAYEQYF. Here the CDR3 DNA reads TGTGCCAGCAGTTACTTTCGGGACACAGCCTACGAGCAGTACTTC.

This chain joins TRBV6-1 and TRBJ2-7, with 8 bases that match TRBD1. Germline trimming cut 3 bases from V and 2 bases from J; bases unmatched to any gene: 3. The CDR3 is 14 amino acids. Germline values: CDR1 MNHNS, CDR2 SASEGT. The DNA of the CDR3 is TGTGCCAGCAGTGACCCACAGGGGGCCTACGAGCAGTACTTC. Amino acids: CASSDPQGAYEQYF.

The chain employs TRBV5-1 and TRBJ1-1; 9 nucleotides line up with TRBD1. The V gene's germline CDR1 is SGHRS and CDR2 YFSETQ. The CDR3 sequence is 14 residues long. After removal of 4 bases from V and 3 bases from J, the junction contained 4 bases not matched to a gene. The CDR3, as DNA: TGCGCCAGCAGCCCAGGACAGGGGCACACTGAAGCTTTCTTT. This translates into CASSPGQGHTEAFF.

CDR3: CASRIGQGTNYGYTF. CDR3 bases: TGTGCCAGCAGAATCGGACAGGGTACGAACTATGGCTACACCTTC. V usage is TRBV6-6 and J usage is TRBJ1-2; 8 nucleotides match TRBD1. Looked up from germline, CDR1 is MNHNY and CDR2 is SVGAGI (reference sequence). J gave up 2 bases and V 6 bases, and 8 bases lay outside the gene matches. The CDR3 contains 15 residues.

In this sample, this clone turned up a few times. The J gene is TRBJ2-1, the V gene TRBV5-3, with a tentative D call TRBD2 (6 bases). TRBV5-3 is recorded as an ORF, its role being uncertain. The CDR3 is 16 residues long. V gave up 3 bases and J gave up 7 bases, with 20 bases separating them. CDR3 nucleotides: TGTGCCAGAAGCTCAGTGGAGGGCCCGATTATGAATGAGCAGTTCTTC. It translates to CARSSVEGPIMNEQFF.